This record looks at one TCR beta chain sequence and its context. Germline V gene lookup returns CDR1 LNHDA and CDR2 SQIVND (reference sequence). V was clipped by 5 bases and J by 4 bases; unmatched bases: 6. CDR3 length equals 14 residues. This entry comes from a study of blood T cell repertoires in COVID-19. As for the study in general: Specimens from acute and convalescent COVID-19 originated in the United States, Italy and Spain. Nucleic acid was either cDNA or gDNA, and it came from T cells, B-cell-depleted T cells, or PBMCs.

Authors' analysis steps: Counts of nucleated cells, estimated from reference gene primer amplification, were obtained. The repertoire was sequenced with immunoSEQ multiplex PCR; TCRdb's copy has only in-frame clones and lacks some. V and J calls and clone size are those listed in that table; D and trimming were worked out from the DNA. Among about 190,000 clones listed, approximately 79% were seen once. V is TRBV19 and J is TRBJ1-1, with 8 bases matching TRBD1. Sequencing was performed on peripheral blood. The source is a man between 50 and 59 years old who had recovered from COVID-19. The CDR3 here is CASSSKDRATEAFF. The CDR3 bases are TGTGCCAGTAGTTCCAAGGACAGGGCCACTGAAGCTTTCTTT.